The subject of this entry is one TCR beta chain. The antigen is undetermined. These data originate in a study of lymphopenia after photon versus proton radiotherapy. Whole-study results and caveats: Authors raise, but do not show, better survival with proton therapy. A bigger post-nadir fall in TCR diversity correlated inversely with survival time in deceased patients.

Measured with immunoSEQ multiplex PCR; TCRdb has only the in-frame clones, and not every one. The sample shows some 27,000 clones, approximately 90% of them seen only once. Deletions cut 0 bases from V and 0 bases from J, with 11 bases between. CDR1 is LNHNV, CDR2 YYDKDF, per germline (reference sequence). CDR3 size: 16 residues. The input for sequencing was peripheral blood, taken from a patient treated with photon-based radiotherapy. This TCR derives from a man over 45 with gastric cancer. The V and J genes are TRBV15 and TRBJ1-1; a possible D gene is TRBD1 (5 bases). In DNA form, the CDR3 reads TGTGCCACCAGCAGAGAAGCGGGGGGGGTGAACACTGAAGCTTTCTTT. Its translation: CATSREAGGVNTEAFF. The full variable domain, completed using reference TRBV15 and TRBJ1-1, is DAMVIQNPRYQVTQFGKPVTLSCSQTLNHNVMYWYQQKSSQAPKLLFHYYDKDFNNEADTPDNFQSRRPNTSFCFLDIRSPGLGDTAMYLCATSREAGGVNTEAFFGQGTRLTVV.